Described below is a single T cell receptor beta chain sequence and its context. The CDR3 sequence is 13 residues long. Germline values: CDR1 LGHNA, CDR2 YSLEER. J lost 10 bases, V lost 8 bases, and 12 bases had no gene match. Sequencing used immunoSEQ multiplex PCR; TCRdb keeps in-frame clones, though not all of them. The sample contains about 330,000 clones, more than 75% of which appear only once. The data derive from a study of blood T cell repertoires in COVID-19. The chain combines TRBV4-3 with TRBJ1-2, with TRBD1 matching 8 bases. The TCR sequence derives from a woman aged 30 to 39 who had recovered from COVID-19. The sample comprised PBMCs or T cells enriched from blood (not recorded which). This CDR3 reads CASSSRTGQDYTF. The DNA for the CDR3 is TGCGCCAGCTCCTCAAGGACAGGGCAAGACTACACCTTC.